These 8 T cell receptor beta chains originate from one sample sequenced in a study of blood T cells in healthy people across ages. Primers used in a second PCR of about 6 to 12 cycles were a sample-barcoded 5' primer and a J-beta primer mix. Each CDR3 protein is one row after TCRdb ran MiXCR on the 5' RACE reads. The table lists about a million distinct CDR3 sequences, approximately 50% of them singletons. The sample consisted of blood. The receptors shown here come from a woman aged 60-75 years in good health.

This clonotype was seen a few times. This chain uses TRBV20-1 with TRBJ1-4; the D gene is possibly TRBD1 (5 bases). Germline V gene sequence: CDR1 DFQATT, CDR2 SNEGSKA (reference sequence). V lost 6 bases and J lost 10, with 15 bases in between. The CDR3 spans 12 residues. This chain's CDR3 is CSAMRPGAKLFF. CDR3 DNA: TGCAGTGCAATGCGCCCCGGGGCAAAACTGTTTTTT.

This clonotype came up a few times. The rearrangement uses TRBV12-3 or TRBV12-4 and TRBJ2-7, with 9 bases aligning to TRBD1. The CDR3 consists of 15 residues. V was clipped by 1 base and J by 4 bases; unmatched bases: 5. CDR3 residues: CASSLEDRGSYEQYF. For the CDR3, the DNA is TGTGCCAGCAGTTTAGAGGACAGGGGCTCGTACGAGCAGTACTTC.

Details on this clonotype: A much larger clone differs by one base, so this may be a read error. The V and J genes are TRBV30 and TRBJ2-7; D possibly corresponds to TRBD2 (6 bases). Per germline, CDR1 GTSNPN and CDR2 SVGIG (reference sequence). This CDR3 is built from 12 residues. The CDR3: CAGSRGWYEQYF. The CDR3 DNA is TGTGCCGGGAGCCGGGGGTGGTACGAGCAGTACTTC.

The rearrangement joins TRBV7-9 to TRBJ2-3; 7 bases match TRBD2. In germline, CDR1 is SEHNR, CDR2 FQNEAQ (reference sequence). V lost 5 bases to trimming and J lost 4 bases; unmatched junction nucleotides: 0. This CDR3 comprises 12 residues. CDR3: CASSGLADTQYF. DNA for the CDR3: TGTGCCAGCAGCGGACTAGCAGATACGCAGTATTTT. The complete variable domain, with remaining parts taken from reference TRBV7-9 and TRBJ2-3, reads DTGVSQNPRHKITKRGQNVTFRCDPISEHNRLYWYRQTLGQGPEFLTYFQNEAQLEKSRLLSDRFSAERPKGSFSTLEIQRTEQGDSAMYLCASSGLADTQYFGPGTRLTVL.

This clonotype was detected a few times. The chain employs TRBV29-1 and TRBJ2-5, with D hard to call. The CDR3 is 15 residues long. Germline lookup yields CDR1 SQVTM and CDR2 ANQGSEA. Trimming removed 3 bases from V and 7 bases from J, with 21 bases in between. The CDR3 here is CSVDLSRQLYGTQYF. The CDR3 DNA is TGCAGCGTTGATCTGAGCAGGCAGCTTTACGGGACCCAGTACTTC. The full variable domain, with the rest looked up from reference TRBV29-1 and TRBJ2-5, is SAVISQKPSRDICQRGTSLTIQCQVDSQVTMMFWYRQQPGQSLTLIATANQGSEATYESGFVIDKFPISRPNLTFSTLTVSNMSPEDSSIYLCSVDLSRQLYGTQYFGPGTRLLVL.

This clonotype showed up just once. This chain links TRBV4-3 with TRBJ1-5; maybe TRBD1 (5 bases). The CDR3 covers 15 residues. Germline values: CDR1 LGHNA, CDR2 YSLEER. Trimming removed 5 bases at V and 5 bases at J, with 16 bases between. CDR3 bases: TGCGCCAGCAGCAGGGACTTACGGGGCGATCAGCCCCAGCATTTT. It specifies CASSRDLRGDQPQHF.

In nucleotides, the CDR3 is TGTGCCAGCAACACTTCCCCTCAACACACAGATACGCAGTATTTT. This encodes CASNTSPQHTDTQYF. The J gene is TRBJ2-3, the V gene TRBV28; no reliable D call. The V gene lost 7 bases and the J gene lost 2 bases, with 16 bases spanning the gap. Germline V lookup: CDR1 MDHEN, CDR2 SYDVKM. This CDR3 is built from 15 residues.

The V gene is TRBV7-6, the J gene TRBJ2-4; TRBD1 aligns across 9 bases. CDR3 length: 17 residues. Losses at the gene ends were 1 base for V and 1 base for J; bases not matched to a gene: 5. Looked up from germline, CDR1 is SGHVS and CDR2 is FNYEAQ. CDR3 nucleotide sequence: TGTGCCAGCAGCTTAGAAGTAGGACAGGGGGCCAAAAACATTCAGTACTTC. Its protein product is CASSLEVGQGAKNIQYF. The full variable domain, completed using reference TRBV7-6 and TRBJ2-4, is GAGVSQSPRYKVTKRGQDVALRCDPISGHVSLYWYRQALGQGPEFLTYFNYEAQQDKSGLPNDRFSAERPEGSISTLTIQRTEQRDSAMYRCASSLEVGQGAKNIQYFGAGTRLSVL.